The rows below give T cell receptor beta chains drawn from one sample of a study of CD4 T cells in relation to SARS-CoV-2 and coronaviruses. The antigens of these receptors remain unknown. The protocol was immunoSEQ multiplex PCR, while the TCRdb copy is restricted to in-frame clones and leaves out a portion. The sample includes 9,500 to 11,000 clones, 70% to 80% of them seen just once. Sequencing was carried out using CD4+ T cells from PBMCs, cultured in vitro. These receptors were taken from a human donor in good health. Both conserved end residues are part of each CDR3. The D gene is left open where the match is weak. The size of a clone is reported for some rows only, either as once, few or many, or as a class for expanded clones.

CDR3 DNA,CDR3 protein,J gene,clone size,D gene,V gene
TGCGCCAGCAGTGAGTCCCCGGGGGGCTCTGGAAACACCATATATTTT,CASSESPGGSGNTIYF,TRBJ1-3,.,.,TRBV10-2
TGTGCCAGTAGTTTGTCCCTGGGACAGGGATACTCTGGGGCCAACGTCCTGACTTTC,CASSLSLGQGYSGANVLTF,TRBJ2-6,.,TRBD1,TRBV19
TGTGCCAGCAGCCTTCCCCCCAGACAAGAGACCCAGTACTTC,CASSLPPRQETQYF,TRBJ2-5,.,.,TRBV7-2
TGTGCTAGTGGCGCCCCCCCGGACAGGGGATGGACCGGGGAGCTGTTTTTT,CASGAPPDRGWTGELFF,TRBJ2-2,.,TRBD1,TRBV12-5
TGTGCCAGCGCCATCGCGGGGGTGGTCGAGCAGTACTTC,CASAIAGVVEQYF,TRBJ2-7,.,TRBD2,TRBV25-1
TGTGCAAGTCGCTTAGTCTGGGTCACCGGGGAGCTGTTTTTT,CASRLVWVTGELFF,TRBJ2-2,.,.,TRBV12-2
TGTGCCAGCAGCCCAGCGGGTATGTTTGGCTACACCTTC,CASSPAGMFGYTF,TRBJ1-2,.,.,TRBV7-9
TGTGCCAGCAGTTTGGGACTCCATTCCTACGAGCAGTACTTC,CASSLGLHSYEQYF,TRBJ2-7,few,.,TRBV6-2/TRBV6-3
TGTGCCAGCAGCTACCCGGGACACGAAGGGACAGATACGCAGTATTTT,CASSYPGHEGTDTQYF,TRBJ2-3,.,.,TRBV5-8
TGTGCCTGGAAGCCGGGACAGATCTTCTCTGGAAACACCATATATTTT,CAWKPGQIFSGNTIYF,TRBJ1-3,.,TRBD1,TRBV30
TGTGCCAGCAGCCAAGATAGACAGGGCCGTTCACCCCTCCACTTT,CASSQDRQGRSPLHF,TRBJ1-6,few,TRBD1,TRBV3-1/TRBV3-2
TGTGCCAGCAGTTACGGGAACTCTGGAAACACCATATATTTT,CASSYGNSGNTIYF,TRBJ1-3,.,.,TRBV6-5
TGCGCCAGCAGTACCAGGACTAGCGGCTACGAGCAGTACTTC,CASSTRTSGYEQYF,TRBJ2-7,once,TRBD2,TRBV4-3
TGTGCCAGCAGCTTGGGGGACAGGGACACCATATATTTT,CASSLGDRDTIYF,TRBJ1-3,.,TRBD1,TRBV7-2
TGTGCCAGCAGTTACAGCTTACTGAACACTGAAGCTTTCTTT,CASSYSLLNTEAFF,TRBJ1-1,.,.,TRBV6-5
TGTGCCAGCTCACCAGGGAGGGACGGAAGCTATGGCTACACCTTC,CASSPGRDGSYGYTF,TRBJ1-2,.,.,TRBV18
TGCAGCGTTGGGCCGAACCAAGAGACCCAGTACTTC,CSVGPNQETQYF,TRBJ2-5,.,.,TRBV29-1
TGCGCCAGCAGCCACACTAGCGGGGGGGCCCGAGAGACCCAGTACTTC,CASSHTSGGARETQYF,TRBJ2-5,.,TRBD2,TRBV4-1
TGTGCCACGACGTCGGGGACAGGGATATACGAGCAGTACTTC,CATTSGTGIYEQYF,TRBJ2-7,.,TRBD1,TRBV3-1/TRBV3-2
TGCGCCAGCAGCCAGCGGGAGCACGCAGATACGCAGTATTTT,CASSQREHADTQYF,TRBJ2-3,.,TRBD2,TRBV4-3
TGTGCCAGCAGTTCATACAGAGACGCCTACGAGCAGTACTTC,CASSSYRDAYEQYF,TRBJ2-7,.,.,TRBV6-5
TGTGCCAGCACCCATGGCAGGGCAAGTTCCCTCCACTTT,CASTHGRASSLHF,TRBJ1-6,.,.,TRBV25-1
TGTGCCAGCAGGGCACAGGGTTTCGGAAATCAGCCCCAGCATTTT,CASRAQGFGNQPQHF,TRBJ1-5,.,.,TRBV6-5
TGTGCCAGCAGCTTAGGCCCTACGGCCCGCGAGGCCCAGTACTTC,CASSLGPTAREAQYF,TRBJ2-5,once,.,TRBV7-6
TGTGCCAGTAGTACCACCGGGACAGGGGGCACTGAAGCTTTCTTT,CASSTTGTGGTEAFF,TRBJ1-1,.,TRBD1,TRBV19
TGTGCCAGCAGTTACACCTTTGCAGATACGCAGTATTTT,CASSYTFADTQYF,TRBJ2-3,.,.,TRBV6-5
TGTGCCAGCTCACCGACAGGCCTTGAAGCTTTCTTT,CASSPTGLEAFF,TRBJ1-1,few,.,TRBV18
TGTGCCAGCAGCTTGTTTCAGGGTGGGTCCTACGAGCAGTACTTC,CASSLFQGGSYEQYF,TRBJ2-7,.,.,TRBV5-6
TGTGCCAGCAGCTTAACGGCCGGGGGCGAGCAGTATTTT,CASSLTAGGEQYF,TRBJ2-3,medium-sized,.,TRBV7-3
TGTGCCAGTAGTGGGACAAAATACGAGCAGTACTTC,CASSGTKYEQYF,TRBJ2-7,.,.,TRBV19